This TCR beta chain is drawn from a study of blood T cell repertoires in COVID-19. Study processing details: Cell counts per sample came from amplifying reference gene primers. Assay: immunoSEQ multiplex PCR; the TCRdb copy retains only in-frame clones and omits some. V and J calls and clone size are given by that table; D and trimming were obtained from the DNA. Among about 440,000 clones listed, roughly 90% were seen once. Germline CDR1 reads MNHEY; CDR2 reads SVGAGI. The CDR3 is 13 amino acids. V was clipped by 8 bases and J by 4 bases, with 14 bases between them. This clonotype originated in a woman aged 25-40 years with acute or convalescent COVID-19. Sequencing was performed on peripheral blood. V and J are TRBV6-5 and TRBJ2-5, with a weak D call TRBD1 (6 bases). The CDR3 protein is CASDTGIRETQYF. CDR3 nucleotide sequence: TGTGCCAGCGATACAGGGATCCGAGAGACCCAGTACTTC.